The 8 T cell receptor beta chains presented below share a single source sample, sequenced in a study of CD8 T cells in ankylosing spondylitis. Each CDR3 protein is one row after TCRdb ran MiXCR on the 5' RACE reads. Of under 250,000 distinct CDR3 sequences detected, roughly 32% appear once; the ten largest clones hold approximately 4.4%. Sequenced sample: blood, either unsorted or a sorted T cell fraction (not recorded which). These receptors were collected from a male donor with ankylosing spondylitis or in good health (not recorded which).

This clonotype was seen more than once but under ten times. This chain uses TRBV12-3 or TRBV12-4 with TRBJ2-7; 7 bases match TRBD2. V lost 3 bases, J lost 0 bases, and 2 bases stayed unmatched. This CDR3 comprises 14 residues. The CDR3 nucleotides are TGTGCCAGCAGTTTCTCTAGCGGCTCCTACGAGCAGTACTTC. Amino acid sequence: CASSFSSGSYEQYF.

This clonotype was observed a few times. This chain links TRBV12-3 or TRBV12-4 with TRBJ1-2; 10 nucleotides line up with TRBD1. The trim removed 2 bases at V and 4 bases at J, leaving 10 bases unmatched. The length of the CDR3 is 17 residues. The CDR3 region has the DNA TGTGCCAGCAGTTTAAGATCGGGACAGGGGAGCCCCTATGGCTACACCTTC. Its translation: CASSLRSGQGSPYGYTF.

This clonotype came up many times. CDR3 sequence (DNA): TGTGCCAGCAGCTTAGGGGGCGGGTACGGAGAGCAGTACTTC. Residues: CASSLGGGYGEQYF. The rearrangement joins TRBV7-2 to TRBJ2-7; D might be TRBD1 or TRBD2, each matching 5 bases. The germline V gene has CDR1 SGHTA and CDR2 FQGNSA. The CDR3 extends over 14 amino acids. The V end lost 1 base, the J end lost 7 bases, and 14 bases lay between the germline ends. Complete variable domain (other parts from reference TRBV7-2 and TRBJ2-7): GAGVSQSPSNKVTEKGKDVELRCDPISGHTALYWYRQSLGQGLEFLIYFQGNSAPDKSGLPSDRFSAERTGGSVSTLTIQRTQQEDSAVYLCASSLGGGYGEQYFGPGTRLTVT.

This sequence joins TRBV7-2 and TRBJ2-5; D perhaps matches TRBD2 (6 bases). This CDR3 has 15 residues. Looked up from germline, CDR1 is SGHTA and CDR2 is FQGNSA. Trimming removed 1 base from V and 5 bases from J, with 14 bases in between. Here the CDR3 reads CASSLEWAGGETQYF. CDR3 nucleotides: TGTGCCAGCAGCTTAGAGTGGGCAGGAGGGGAGACCCAGTACTTC.

This clonotype has only a few counts. This chain uses TRBV5-6 with TRBJ2-3; D not certain. Trimming took 3 bases from V and 2 from J, leaving 7 bases between them. The CDR3 sequence is 13 residues long. Germline V gene data show CDR1 as SGHDT and CDR2 as YYEEEE. DNA of the CDR3: TGTGCCAGCAGCTACTGGTCCACAGATACGCAGTATTTT. It translates to CASSYWSTDTQYF.

The chain recombines TRBV12-3 or TRBV12-4 with TRBJ2-7; D is tentatively TRBD1 or TRBD2 (5 bases each). Trimming pared 1 base from V and 2 bases from J, leaving 12 bases between. The CDR3 has 15 residues. The CDR3 region is CASSLGVGPPYEQYF. As DNA, the CDR3 is TGTGCCAGCAGTTTAGGGGTGGGACCCCCCTACGAGCAGTACTTC.

V is TRBV18 and J is TRBJ1-4, with D hard to call. The CDR3 length is 15 residues. Germline-derived CDR1 and CDR2 are KGHSH and LQKENI. The germline V and J ends were trimmed by 4 bases and 7 bases, with 16 bases remaining between them. CDR3 residues: CASSLLSSAGEKLFF. CDR3 in DNA: TGTGCCAGCTCACTACTGTCGAGTGCGGGTGAAAAACTGTTTTTT.

This clonotype has just a few counts. The chain carries TRBV12-3 or TRBV12-4 and TRBJ1-5, with TRBD1 matching over 8 bases. This CDR3 comprises 17 residues. The trim removed 1 base at V and 7 bases at J, leaving 12 bases unmatched. This CDR3 is CASSLVSGTGWKQPQHF. The CDR3 region has the DNA TGTGCCAGCAGTTTAGTGTCGGGGACAGGCTGGAAACAGCCCCAGCATTTT.